One and the same sample provided the 25 T cell receptor beta chains below, sequenced in a study of blood T cells in healthy people across ages. Sample-barcoded 5' priming and a J-beta primer mix drove a second PCR of roughly 7 to 11 cycles. TCRdb itself ran the 5' RACE reads through MiXCR, one entry per CDR3 protein. The sample shows about 640,000 distinct CDR3 sequences, under 65% of them seen only once. The sequenced material came from blood. All receptors derive from a man aged 55 to 70 in good health.

The V gene is TRBV5-1, the J gene TRBJ2-5; 7 bases are shared with TRBD2. Germline V lookup: CDR1 SGHRS, CDR2 YFSETQ. With 4 bases clipped from V and 11 bases from J, the junction kept 17 bases outside the gene matches. The CDR3 is 15 amino acids. DNA for the CDR3: TGCGCCAGCAGCACCCCGGGCGGGGGTCACAATGAGCAGTACTTC. Its protein product is CASSTPGGGHNEQYF.

This clonotype was seen a handful of times. The DNA of the CDR3 is TGCGCCAGCAGCTTGAACGGACTAGCACAAGAGACCCAGTACTTC. Its translation is CASSLNGLAQETQYF. The chain recombines TRBV5-1 with TRBJ2-5; 8 bases map to TRBD2. There are 15 residues in the CDR3. The trim removed 1 base at V and 2 bases at J, leaving 4 bases unmatched. Germline-derived CDR1 and CDR2 are SGHRS and YFSETQ.

This clonotype was seen a handful of times. V and J are TRBV27 and TRBJ1-2; 7 bases map to TRBD1. The CDR3 is 15 amino acids. Germline V CDR1 and CDR2: MNHEY, SMNVEV (reference sequence). With 3 bases clipped from V and 0 bases from J, the junction kept 4 bases outside the gene matches. CDR3 region: CASSFDRDTNYGYTF. CDR3 coding DNA: TGTGCCAGCAGTTTCGACAGGGATACTAACTATGGCTACACCTTC.

J is TRBJ1-5 and V is TRBV7-2; the D gene is possibly TRBD1 (6 bases). CDR3 length equals 15 residues. CDR1 and CDR2 from the germline V gene are SGHTA and FQGNSA. V was trimmed by 5 bases and J by 5 bases, leaving 16 bases between them. CDR3 sequence reads: CASSRVGGGDQPQHF. In DNA, the CDR3 is TGTGCCAGCAGCCGAGTCGGGGGGGGCGATCAGCCCCAGCATTTT.

This clonotype was seen ten or more times. This chain uses TRBV6-1 with TRBJ2-7; possibly TRBD1 or TRBD2 for D (5 bases each). Germline V gives CDR1 MNHNS, CDR2 SASEGT. Trimming took 7 bases from V and 0 from J, leaving 16 bases between them. The CDR3 is 15 amino acids. DNA for the CDR3: TGTGCCAGCACTAATTCCGGGACGGGCTCCTACGAGCAGTACTTC. Protein product: CASTNSGTGSYEQYF.

This clonotype showed up just a few times. The rearrangement uses TRBV12-3 or TRBV12-4 and TRBJ2-5; possible D gene TRBD1, 5 bases. Trimming pared 5 bases from V and 3 bases from J, leaving 16 bases between. The CDR3 covers 15 residues. The CDR3 sequence is CASSRVSQGEETQYF. DNA of the CDR3: TGTGCCAGCAGTCGGGTCTCACAAGGGGAAGAGACCCAGTACTTC.

As to this clonotype: At one boundary the junction diverges from the germline segment, which might be a read error. The genes are TRBV3-1 and TRBJ2-3; a possible D gene is TRBD1 (6 bases). CDR3 length: 15 residues. CDR1 and CDR2 from the germline V gene are LGHDT and YNNKEL (reference sequence). CDR3 protein: CAGSQRGTVKDTQYF. The CDR3 DNA reads TGTGCCGGCAGCCAAAGGGGGACGGTTAAGGACACGCAGTATTTT.

The CDR3 DNA follows: TGTGCCAGCAGCTTCCCAGGCGAGTCCCCAACAGATACGCAGTATTTT. This translates into CASSFPGESPTDTQYF. The chain couples TRBV5-6 to TRBJ2-3; D remains ambiguous. Germline CDR1 reads SGHDT; CDR2 reads YYEEEE. The ends were cut back, 2 bases at V and 3 bases at J, with 16 bases in the middle. This CDR3 region has 16 residues.

The chain joins TRBV6-4 to TRBJ2-1, with 7 bases lining up with TRBD2. The ends lost 0 bases at V and 1 base at J; junction bases unmatched: 0. This CDR3 is 15 amino acids long. Germline loops: CDR1 MRHNA, CDR2 SNTAGT. The CDR3 DNA sequence: TGTGCCAGCAGTGACTCTAGCGGGTCCTACAATGAGCAGTTCTTC. It is translated as CASSDSSGSYNEQFF.

The chain combines TRBV10-3 with TRBJ1-2; TRBD1 matches at 10 bases. V dropped 4 bases and J dropped 4; count of bases not matched to a gene: 6. The CDR3 length is 15 residues. Per germline, CDR1 ENHRY and CDR2 SYGVKD. CDR3 nucleotide sequence: TGTGCCATCAGTGCGGGGGACAGGGGAAGCTATGGCTACACCTTC. Its translation is CAISAGDRGSYGYTF.

This clonotype has only a few counts. In DNA, the CDR3 is TGTGCCATCAGTCTAAACGTCAACGAGCAGTACTTC. Protein: CAISLNVNEQYF. The J gene is TRBJ2-7, the V gene TRBV10-3; unclear D gene. Per the germline V gene, CDR1 is ENHRY and CDR2 is SYGVKD. V was pared by 5 bases and J by 5 bases, with 10 bases between. The CDR3 extends over 12 amino acids.

The gene calls are TRBV25-1 and TRBJ2-3, with a weak D call TRBD1 (6 bases). V was cut by 7 bases and J by 3 bases, with 11 bases left in between. The CDR3 runs 13 residues. The germline V gene has CDR1 MGHDK and CDR2 SYGVNS. The CDR3 sequence: CASMDRVTDTQYF. The CDR3 region has the DNA TGTGCCAGCATGGACAGAGTAACAGATACGCAGTATTTT.

Only a few counts were recorded for this clonotype. The chain links TRBV29-1 to TRBJ2-6; 7 positions agree with TRBD1. Germline CDR1 is SQVTM and CDR2 is ANQGSEA. The CDR3 has 14 residues. Unmatched junction bases numbered 7, after V lost 7 bases and J lost 4 bases. The CDR3 sequence is CSALQGTGANVLTF. CDR3 DNA: TGCAGCGCCCTACAGGGGACCGGGGCCAACGTCCTGACTTTC.

The chain joins TRBV6-6 to TRBJ1-2; D remains unclear. Deletions cut 6 bases from V and 6 bases from J, with 11 bases between. The germline gives CDR1 MNHNY, CDR2 SVGAGI (reference sequence). The CDR3 runs to 12 residues. CDR3 DNA sequence: TGTGCCAGCAGACAGAACCAAGATGGCTACACCTTC. Protein sequence: CASRQNQDGYTF.

The chain employs TRBV2 and TRBJ2-7; 14 bases are shared with TRBD2. In germline, CDR1 is SNHLY, CDR2 FYNNEI. V gave up 6 bases and J gave up 2 bases; unmatched junction bases: 3. The CDR3 is 15 residues long. CDR3 protein: CASRMGLAGAYEQYF. In DNA, the CDR3 is TGTGCCAGCAGGATGGGACTAGCGGGGGCCTACGAGCAGTACTTC.

The genes are TRBV12-3 or TRBV12-4 and TRBJ2-5; 8 positions match TRBD2. CDR3 length: 15 amino acids. V was clipped by 2 bases and J by 7 bases; unmatched bases: 9. CDR3 in amino acids: CASSLQDVRGGTQYF. CDR3 nucleotides: TGTGCCAGCAGTTTACAGGACGTCCGGGGGGGGACCCAGTACTTC.

This clonotype was counted a few times. The chain combines TRBV4-2 with TRBJ2-5; TRBD2 matches 7 bases. Germline loops: CDR1 LGHNA, CDR2 YNFKEQ. J was trimmed by 5 bases and V by 0 bases; bases with no gene match: 6. The CDR3 sequence is 15 residues long. The CDR3 nucleotides read TGTGCCAGCAGCCAAGAAGCGGGGTCCCAGGAGACCCAGTACTTC. Its translation: CASSQEAGSQETQYF.

This clonotype was observed many times. The chain joins TRBV20-1 to TRBJ2-5; D unclear. This CDR3 has 10 amino acids. V was pared by 3 bases and J by 2 bases, with 1 base between. CDR1 is DFQATT and CDR2 is SNEGSKA in the germline V gene (reference sequence). Here the CDR3 reads CSARQETQYF. For the CDR3, the DNA is TGCAGTGCTAGGCAAGAGACCCAGTACTTC.

This clonotype was counted a few times. This chain uses TRBV5-1 with TRBJ2-4; 8 positions match TRBD1. In germline, CDR1 is SGHRS, CDR2 YFSETQ. V lost 4 bases and J lost 3; bases outside the gene matches: 6. This CDR3 is built from 15 residues. CDR3 nucleotide sequence: TGCGCCAGCAGCATGGACAGGGAAGGCAAAAACATTCAGTACTTC. Its translation: CASSMDREGKNIQYF.

This clonotype was counted a few times. The chain links TRBV20-1 to TRBJ1-4, with unresolved D. Germline V gives CDR1 DFQATT, CDR2 SNEGSKA (reference sequence). This CDR3 region has 13 residues. Trimming cost V 3 bases and J 7 bases, with 12 bases left between them. CDR3 loop: CSASLQRSEKLFF. CDR3 coding DNA: TGCAGTGCTAGTTTGCAGAGGAGTGAAAAACTGTTTTTT.

This chain joins TRBV11-2 and TRBJ2-1; TRBD2 matches 9 bases. Trimming took 5 bases from V and 6 from J; bases not matched to a gene: 8. This CDR3 contains 15 residues. CDR1 and CDR2 from the germline V gene are SGHAT and FQNNGV. CDR3 sequence reads: CASSRTGTSSNEQFF. The CDR3, as DNA: TGTGCCAGCAGCCGAACCGGGACTAGCAGCAATGAGCAGTTCTTC.

This sequence joins TRBV10-3 and TRBJ2-7; TRBD1 is a possible D gene (5 bases). The CDR3 spans 17 residues. The germline gives CDR1 ENHRY, CDR2 SYGVKD. With 3 bases removed from V and 4 bases from J, the gap between germline ends came to 22 bases. The CDR3 is CAISDSRGAGKTYEQYF. The CDR3 coding sequence is TGTGCCATCAGTGACTCCCGTGGGGCAGGGAAAACATACGAGCAGTACTTC.

The genes are TRBV4-1 and TRBJ2-4, with 16 bases fitting TRBD2. The CDR3 runs 18 residues. Germline CDR1 is MGHRA and CDR2 is YSYEKL. The junction had 6 bases not matched to a gene; V was cut back by 4 bases and J by 3 bases. CDR3 loop: CASSPGLAGGLDKNIQYF. In DNA, the CDR3 is TGCGCCAGCAGCCCGGGACTAGCGGGGGGGCTGGACAAAAACATTCAGTACTTC.

Only one count was recorded for this clonotype. The chain combines TRBV9 with TRBJ2-5; maybe TRBD2 (5 bases). The CDR3 spans 16 residues. The germline gives CDR1 SGDLS, CDR2 YYNGEE. V was shortened by 0 bases and J by 4 bases, with 16 bases between the two germline ends. CDR3 sequence reads: CASSVGGLWLGETQYF. The CDR3, as DNA: TGTGCCAGCAGCGTAGGAGGGTTGTGGCTAGGAGAGACCCAGTACTTC.

The genes are TRBV4-2 and TRBJ2-3; the match to TRBD2 covers 7 bases. V lost 0 bases and J lost 3; bases outside the gene matches: 6. The CDR3 consists of 16 residues. Germline CDR1 LGHNA, CDR2 YNFKEQ. CDR3 in amino acids: CASSQDRLARTDTQYF. In DNA form, the CDR3 reads TGTGCCAGCAGCCAAGATAGACTAGCTAGAACAGATACGCAGTATTTT.